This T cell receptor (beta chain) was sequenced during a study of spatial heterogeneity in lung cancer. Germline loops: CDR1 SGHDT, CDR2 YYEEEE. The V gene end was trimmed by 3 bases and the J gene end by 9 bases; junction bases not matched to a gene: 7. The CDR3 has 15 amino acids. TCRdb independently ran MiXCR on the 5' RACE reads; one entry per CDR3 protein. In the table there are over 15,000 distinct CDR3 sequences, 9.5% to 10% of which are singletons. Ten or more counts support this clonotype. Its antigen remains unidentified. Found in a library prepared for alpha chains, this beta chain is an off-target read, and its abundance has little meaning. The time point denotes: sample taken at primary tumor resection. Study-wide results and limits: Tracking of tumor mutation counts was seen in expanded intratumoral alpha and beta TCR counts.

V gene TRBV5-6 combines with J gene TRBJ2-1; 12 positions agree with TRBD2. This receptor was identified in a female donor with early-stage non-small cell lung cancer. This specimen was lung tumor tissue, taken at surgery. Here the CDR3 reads CASSSASGGAPEQFF. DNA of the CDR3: TGTGCCAGCAGCTCTGCTAGCGGGGGGGCCCCTGAGCAGTTCTTC.